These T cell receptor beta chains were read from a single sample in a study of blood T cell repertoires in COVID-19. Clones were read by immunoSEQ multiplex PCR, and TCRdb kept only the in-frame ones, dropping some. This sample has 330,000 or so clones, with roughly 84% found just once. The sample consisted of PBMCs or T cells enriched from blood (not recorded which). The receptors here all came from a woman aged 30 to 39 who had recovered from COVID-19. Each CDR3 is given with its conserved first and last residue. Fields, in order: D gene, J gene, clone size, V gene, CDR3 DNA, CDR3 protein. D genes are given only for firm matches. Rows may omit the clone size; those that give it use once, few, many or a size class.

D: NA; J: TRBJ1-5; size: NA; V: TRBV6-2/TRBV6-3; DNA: TGTGCCAGCAGTTACTATGGAGGTCAGCCCCAGCATTTT; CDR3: CASSYYGGQPQHF
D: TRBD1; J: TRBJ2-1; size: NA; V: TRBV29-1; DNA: TGCAGCGTAGCCGGGACAGGCGTCGACAATGAGCAGTTCTTC; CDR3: CSVAGTGVDNEQFF
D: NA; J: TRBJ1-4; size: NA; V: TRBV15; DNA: TGTGCCACCAGCAGAGCCTACCCACCTAATGAAAAACTGTTTTTT; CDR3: CATSRAYPPNEKLFF
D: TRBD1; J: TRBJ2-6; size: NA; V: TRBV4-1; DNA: TGCGCCAGCAGCCTGTCCGGGACAGGGGCCTCTGGGGCCAACGTCCTGACTTTC; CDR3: CASSLSGTGASGANVLTF
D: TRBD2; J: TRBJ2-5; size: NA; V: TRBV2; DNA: TGTGCCAGCAGCTACGCGCGGGGGGCCCAAGAGACCCAGTACTTC; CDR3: CASSYARGAQETQYF
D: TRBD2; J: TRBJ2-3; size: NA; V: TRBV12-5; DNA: TGTGCTAGTGGACGCAGCGGGGGGAGCACAGATACGCAGTATTTT; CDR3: CASGRSGGSTDTQYF
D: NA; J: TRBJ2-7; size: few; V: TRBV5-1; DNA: TGCGCCAGCAGCTTGAACAAATACGAGCAGTACTTC; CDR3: CASSLNKYEQYF
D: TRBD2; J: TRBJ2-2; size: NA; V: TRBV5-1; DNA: TGCGCCAGCAGCTTGACTAGCGGGACGAACACCGGGGAGCTGTTTTTT; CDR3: CASSLTSGTNTGELFF
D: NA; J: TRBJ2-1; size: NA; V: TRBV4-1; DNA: TGCGCCAGCAGCACGGAAAGGGGGGGCAATGAGCAGTTCTTC; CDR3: CASSTERGGNEQFF
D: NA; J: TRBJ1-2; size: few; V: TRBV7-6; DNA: TGTGCCAGCAGCCCAAGACTGGACAGTAACTATGGCTACACCTTC; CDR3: CASSPRLDSNYGYTF
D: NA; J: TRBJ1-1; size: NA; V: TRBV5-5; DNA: TGTGCCAGCAGCTTTTACACAGGGCTTGGGACTGAAGCTTTCTTT; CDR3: CASSFYTGLGTEAFF
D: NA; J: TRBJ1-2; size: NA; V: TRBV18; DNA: TGTGCCAGCTCACCATATGTAGGGGACTATGGCTACACCTTC; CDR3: CASSPYVGDYGYTF
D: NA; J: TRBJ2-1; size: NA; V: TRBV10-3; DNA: TGTGCCACGGGGAAGGGGGATGAGCAGTTCTTC; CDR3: CATGKGDEQFF
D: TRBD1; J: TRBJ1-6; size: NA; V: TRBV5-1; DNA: TGCGCCAGCAGCTTGGAACAGGGGACTTACAATTCACCCCTCCACTTT; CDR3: CASSLEQGTYNSPLHF
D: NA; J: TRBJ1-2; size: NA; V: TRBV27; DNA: TGTGCCAGCAGTTTTGGAGTTAACTATGGCTACACCTTC; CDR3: CASSFGVNYGYTF
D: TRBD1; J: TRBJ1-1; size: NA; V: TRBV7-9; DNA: TGTGCCAGCAGCTTAGGGACAGGGGACACTGAAGCTTTCTTT; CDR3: CASSLGTGDTEAFF
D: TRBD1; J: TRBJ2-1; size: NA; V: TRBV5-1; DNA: TGCGCCAGCAGCCCCGGGACAGGGAGCAATGAGCAGTTCTTC; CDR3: CASSPGTGSNEQFF
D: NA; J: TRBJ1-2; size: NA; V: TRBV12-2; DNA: TGTGCAAGTCGCCATACAGGATATGGCTACACCTTC; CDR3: CASRHTGYGYTF
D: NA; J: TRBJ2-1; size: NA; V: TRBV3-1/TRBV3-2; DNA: TGTGCCAGCAGCCCCCCCAGGAGGGCCCACTACAATGAGCAGTTCTTC; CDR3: CASSPPRRAHYNEQFF
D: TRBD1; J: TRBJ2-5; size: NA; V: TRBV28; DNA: TGTGCCAGCAGTTTGCCAAGATCCGGACAGGGGGCTCGAGAGACCCAGTACTTC; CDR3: CASSLPRSGQGARETQYF
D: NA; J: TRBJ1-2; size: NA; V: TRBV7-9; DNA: TGTGCCAGCAGGCAGGAGGGGAGGAGTGGCTACACCTTC; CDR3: CASRQEGRSGYTF
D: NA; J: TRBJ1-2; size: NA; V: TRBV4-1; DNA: TGCGCCAGCAGCCAAGATCCCCAAGGGGACTATGGCTACACCTTC; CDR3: CASSQDPQGDYGYTF
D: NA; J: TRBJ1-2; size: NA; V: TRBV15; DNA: TGTGCCACCAGCAGGGCTACAGGGAGTTATGGCTACACCTTC; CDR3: CATSRATGSYGYTF
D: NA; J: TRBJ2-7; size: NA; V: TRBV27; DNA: TGTGCCAGCAGTTTTAATATGAGGTCGGCTAGCGCCTACGAGCAGTACTTC; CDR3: CASSFNMRSASAYEQYF
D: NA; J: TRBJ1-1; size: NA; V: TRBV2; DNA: TGTGCCAGCAGACAGGGAATGAACACTGAAGCTTTCTTT; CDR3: CASRQGMNTEAFF
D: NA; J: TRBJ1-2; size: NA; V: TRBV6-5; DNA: TGTGCCAGCAGTTATGACAGAAACTATGGCTACACCTTC; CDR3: CASSYDRNYGYTF
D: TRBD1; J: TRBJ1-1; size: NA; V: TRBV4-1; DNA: TGCGCCAGCAGCTCCCCAAACAGGGGGGCTGAAGCTTTCTTT; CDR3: CASSSPNRGAEAFF
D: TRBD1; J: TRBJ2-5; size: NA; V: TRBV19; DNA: TGTGCCAGTAGTATATGGACAGGGGATGAAGAGACCCAGTACTTC; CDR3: CASSIWTGDEETQYF
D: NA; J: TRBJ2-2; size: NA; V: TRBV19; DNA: TGTGCCAGTAGGGGAGTATGGATAACGGAGGCCGGGGAGCTGTTTTTT; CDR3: CASRGVWITEAGELFF
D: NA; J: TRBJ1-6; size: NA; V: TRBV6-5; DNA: TGTGCCAGCAGGCAGGCAGGGGTTTCACCCCTCCACTTT; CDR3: CASRQAGVSPLHF
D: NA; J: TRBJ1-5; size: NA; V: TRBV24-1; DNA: TGTGCCACCAGTGCAACCCCTGTGGGACATAATAGCAATCAGCCCCAGCATTTT; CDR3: CATSATPVGHNSNQPQHF
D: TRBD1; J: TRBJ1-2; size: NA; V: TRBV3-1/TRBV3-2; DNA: TGTGCCAGCAGCCAGGGAAGGGTAACAGGGGATGGCTACACCTTC; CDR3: CASSQGRVTGDGYTF
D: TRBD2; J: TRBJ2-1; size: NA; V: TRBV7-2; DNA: TGTGCCAGCAGCCAGGGACTAGCGGACTACAATGAGCAGTTCTTC; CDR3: CASSQGLADYNEQFF
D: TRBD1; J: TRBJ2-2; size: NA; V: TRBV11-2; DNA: TGTGCCAGCAGAAAGGGGGCTACTGGGGAGCTGTTTTTT; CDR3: CASRKGATGELFF
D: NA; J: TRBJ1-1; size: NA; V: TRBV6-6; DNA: TGTGCCAGCACCCCCCTAATGAACACTGAAGCTTTCTTT; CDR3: CASTPLMNTEAFF
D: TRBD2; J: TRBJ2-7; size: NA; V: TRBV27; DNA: TGTGCCAGCAGTTTATCGGGGACTAGCGGCTACGAGCAGTACTTC; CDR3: CASSLSGTSGYEQYF
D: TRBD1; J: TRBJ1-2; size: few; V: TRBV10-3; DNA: TGTGCCATCAGTGGGGACAGGGAGGGGGCGGCGAATGGCTACACCTTC; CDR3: CAISGDREGAANGYTF
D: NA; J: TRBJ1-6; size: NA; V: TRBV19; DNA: TGTGCCAGTAGCTCACAGTCCTCCTATAATTCACCCCTCCACTTT; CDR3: CASSSQSSYNSPLHF
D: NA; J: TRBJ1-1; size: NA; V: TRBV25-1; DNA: TGTGCCAGCAGCCTGGGGCAGGGCGTCACTGAAGCTTTCTTT; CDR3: CASSLGQGVTEAFF
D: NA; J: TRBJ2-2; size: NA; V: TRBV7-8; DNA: TGTGCCAGCAGCTTAGTCCTGCTAGTGAACACCGGGGAGCTGTTTTTT; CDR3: CASSLVLLVNTGELFF
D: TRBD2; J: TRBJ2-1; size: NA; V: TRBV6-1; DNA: TGTGCCAGCAGTGAGGGGACTAGTTTTGAGGGTGAGCAGTTCTTC; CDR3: CASSEGTSFEGEQFF
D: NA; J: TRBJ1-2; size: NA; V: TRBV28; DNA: TGTGCCAGCAGTTCACGGACAGTTGGCTACACCTTC; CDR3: CASSSRTVGYTF
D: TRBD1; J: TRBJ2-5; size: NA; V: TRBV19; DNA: TGTGCCTCTGGGGGACAGGGGGCGTGGGAGACCCAGTACTTC; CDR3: CASGGQGAWETQYF
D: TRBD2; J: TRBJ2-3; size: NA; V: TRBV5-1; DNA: TGCGCCAGCAGCCCGTCCCTAACTAGCGGGAGACCCACAGATACGCAGTATTTT; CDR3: CASSPSLTSGRPTDTQYF
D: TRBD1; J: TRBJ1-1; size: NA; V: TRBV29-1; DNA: TGCAGCGTTGAAGCGGGACAGGGGTTCGCTGAAGCTTTCTTT; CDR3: CSVEAGQGFAEAFF
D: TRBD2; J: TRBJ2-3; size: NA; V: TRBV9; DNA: TGTGCCAGCAGCCCAACCTGGACTAGCGGGGGGGCTGATACGCAGTATTTT; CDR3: CASSPTWTSGGADTQYF
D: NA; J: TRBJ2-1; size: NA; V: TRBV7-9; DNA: TGTGCCAGCAGCTTAGGCCGGGACATTGAGCAGTTCTTC; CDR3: CASSLGRDIEQFF
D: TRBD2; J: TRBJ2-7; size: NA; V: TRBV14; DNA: TGTGCCAGCAGCCAACTTAGCGGGAGACCCTACGAGCAGTACTTC; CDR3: CASSQLSGRPYEQYF
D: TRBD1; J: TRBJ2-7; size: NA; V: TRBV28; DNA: TGTGCCAGCCACGACCGGGACAGGGGTTACGAGCAGTACTTC; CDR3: CASHDRDRGYEQYF
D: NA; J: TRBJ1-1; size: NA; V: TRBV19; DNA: TGTGCCAGTAGTTCCCGACTTTTGCGGGCTTTCTTT; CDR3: CASSSRLLRAFF
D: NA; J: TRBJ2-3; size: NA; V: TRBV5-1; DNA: TGCGCCAGCAGCTTGGATAGCCACGGAACAGATACGCAGTATTTT; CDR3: CASSLDSHGTDTQYF
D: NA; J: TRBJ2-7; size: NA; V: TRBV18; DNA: TGTGCCAGCTCAGCCTGGACTGACTACGAGCAGTACTTC; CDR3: CASSAWTDYEQYF
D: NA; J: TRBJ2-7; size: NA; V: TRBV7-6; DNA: TGTGCCAGCAGCTTAGAAGGGGCAGGGGCGGGGCAGTACTTC; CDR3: CASSLEGAGAGQYF
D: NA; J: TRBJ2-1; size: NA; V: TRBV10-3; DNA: TGTGCCATCAGTGTGAATAGCGGCGATAATAATGAGCAGTTCTTC; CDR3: CAISVNSGDNNEQFF
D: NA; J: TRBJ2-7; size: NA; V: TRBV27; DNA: TGTGCCAGCAGTTCCTATAGCGGCCGGGGCTACGAGCAGTACTTC; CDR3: CASSSYSGRGYEQYF
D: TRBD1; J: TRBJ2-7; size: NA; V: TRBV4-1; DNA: TGCGCCAGCAGCCAAGGGAGGGACAGGGCGCCGGTTGGGCAGTACTTC; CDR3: CASSQGRDRAPVGQYF
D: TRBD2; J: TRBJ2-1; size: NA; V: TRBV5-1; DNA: TGCGCCAGCAGCCTAGGACTAGCGGGAGGGGACTACAATGAGCAGTTCTTC; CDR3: CASSLGLAGGDYNEQFF
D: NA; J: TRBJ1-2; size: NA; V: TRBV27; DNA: TGTGCCAGCAGTTCCCTTGGGGGGTCTAACTATGGCTACACCTTC; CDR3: CASSSLGGSNYGYTF
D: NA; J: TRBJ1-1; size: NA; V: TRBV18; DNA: TGTGCCAGCTCACCATCGGCACAGGGAAACACTGAAGCTTTCTTT; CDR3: CASSPSAQGNTEAFF